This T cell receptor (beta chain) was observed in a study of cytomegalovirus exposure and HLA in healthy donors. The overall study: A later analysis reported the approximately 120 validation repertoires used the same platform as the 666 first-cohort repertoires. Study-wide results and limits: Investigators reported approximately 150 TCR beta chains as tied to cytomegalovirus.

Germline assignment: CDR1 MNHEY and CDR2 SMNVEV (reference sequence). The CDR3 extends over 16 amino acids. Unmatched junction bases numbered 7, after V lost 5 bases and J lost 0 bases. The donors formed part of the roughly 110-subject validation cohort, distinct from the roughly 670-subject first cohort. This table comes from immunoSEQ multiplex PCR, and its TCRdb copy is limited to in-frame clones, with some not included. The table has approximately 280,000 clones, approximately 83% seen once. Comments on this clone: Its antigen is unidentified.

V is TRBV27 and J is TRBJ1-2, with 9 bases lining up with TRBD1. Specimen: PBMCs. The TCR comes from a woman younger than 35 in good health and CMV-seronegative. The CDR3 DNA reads TGTGCCAGCAGTCAAGGACAGGGGTATACTAACTATGGCTACACCTTC. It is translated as CASSQGQGYTNYGYTF.